Sequencing of this TCR beta chain was carried out in a study of spatial heterogeneity in lung cancer. In germline, CDR1 is LGHNA, CDR2 YSLEER. The CDR3 runs 15 residues. Time point specified: sample taken at primary tumor resection. This clonotype was observed a single time. Given a much more abundant clone one base away, this may be a read error. TCRdb called the 5' RACE reads again in MiXCR, with one record for every CDR3 protein. The repertoire holds approximately 6,300 distinct CDR3 sequences, about 18% seen once, with roughly 15% in the top ten. This rearrangement joins TRBV4-3 to TRBJ1-1; D is unclear. The sequence came from a male donor with early-stage non-small cell lung cancer. The sequences come from normal lung tissue next to the tumor, collected at surgery. CDR3 sequence (DNA): TGCTCCAGCAGCCAGCTTTCGGGGTTGAACACTGAAGCTTTCTTT. Encoded protein: CSSSQLSGLNTEAFF.